This T cell receptor beta chain was profiled in a study of cytomegalovirus exposure and HLA in healthy donors. Study-level background: As released early, the data held roughly 85 million unique TCRs from HLA-typed donors.

With regard to this clone: Its specificity is unknown.

60 Vbeta and 13 Jbeta primers were used in PCR. This table comes from immunoSEQ multiplex PCR, and its TCRdb copy is limited to in-frame clones, with some not included. The sample has some 90,000 clones; about four fifths are singletons. This CDR3 spans 16 amino acids. V dropped 6 bases and J dropped 3; count of bases not matched to a gene: 11. The germline V gene encodes CDR1 MDHEN and CDR2 SYDVKM. Study-level findings and limits: Analysis was carried out at a later point, and it linked a missense DCLRE1C variant to TCR beta V- and J-gene trimming. For most TCR beta V segments, an earlier analysis put the productive rate at about 90% or about 30% of the time.

Every donor was a healthy person donating bone marrow. V is TRBV28 and J is TRBJ1-5; 7 bases align to TRBD1. This receptor was obtained from a woman in her seventies in good health and CMV-seropositive. Sample: PBMCs. Here the CDR3 DNA reads TGTGCCAGCAGCCCTACAGGGGCTAGTTTCAATCAGCCCCAGCATTTT. Amino acid sequence: CASSPTGASFNQPQHF.